The 10 T cell receptor beta chains listed next were all sequenced from one sample in a study of blood T cell repertoires in COVID-19. Clones were sequenced by immunoSEQ multiplex PCR, and TCRdb holds only the in-frame ones, with some missing. The sample has about 250,000 clones, roughly 90% seen once. Sequences were obtained from PBMCs or T cells enriched from blood (not recorded which). These TCRs come from a woman in her thirties with acute COVID-19.

CDR3 in amino acids: CASSPRQGERNQPQHF. In DNA form, the CDR3 reads TGTGCCAGCAGCCCCAGACAGGGGGAAAGAAATCAGCCCCAGCATTTT. This rearrangement joins TRBV2 to TRBJ1-5; 9 bases agree with TRBD1. Per germline, CDR1 SNHLY and CDR2 FYNNEI. CDR3 length: 16 amino acids. Trimming removed 6 bases from V and 4 bases from J; junction bases left unmatched: 10.

The CDR3 loop reads CASSLTTGVEKLFF. CDR3 nucleotide sequence: TGTGCCAGCAGCCTGACGACAGGGGTTGAAAAACTGTTTTTT. The chain joins TRBV7-9 to TRBJ1-4; 8 bases fit TRBD1. The V and J ends lost 5 bases and 7 bases, in that order; junction bases with no gene match: 6. Germline V gene sequence: CDR1 SEHNR, CDR2 FQNEAQ (reference sequence). This CDR3 is 14 amino acids long.

The chain joins TRBV9 to TRBJ2-2; perhaps TRBD1 as D (6 bases). V was pared by 6 bases and J by 2 bases, with 14 bases between. The germline V gene encodes CDR1 SGDLS and CDR2 YYNGEE. The CDR3 loop spans 15 amino acids. The CDR3 DNA follows: TGTGCCAGCAAGACGGGCAGGGGAAACACCGGGGAGCTGTTTTTT. This codes for CASKTGRGNTGELFF. Based on the CDR3 plus reference TRBV9 and TRBJ2-2, the full variable domain is DSGVTQTPKHLITATGQRVTLRCSPRSGDLSVYWYQQSLDQGLQFLIQYYNGEERAKGNILERFSAQQFPDLHSELNLSSLELGDSALYFCASKTGRGNTGELFFGEGSRLTVL.

The gene calls are TRBV5-1 and TRBJ1-1; D gene ambiguous. Deletions cut 0 bases from V and 4 bases from J, with 10 bases between. The germline V gene has CDR1 SGHRS and CDR2 YFSETQ. The CDR3 sequence is 14 residues long. The CDR3 region is CASSLGGIGTEAFF. In DNA, the CDR3 is TGCGCCAGCAGCTTGGGAGGGATCGGCACTGAAGCTTTCTTT.

Details on this clone: Germline is not matched at one junction end, which may reflect a read error. J is TRBJ1-6 and V is TRBV6-5, with no clear D. CDR3 length: 13 amino acids. Germline V CDR1 and CDR2: MNHEY, SVGAGI. Here the CDR3 DNA reads TGTGCCGGCAGACAATCCTATAATTCACCCCTCCACTTT. Translation gives CAGRQSYNSPLHF.

The chain uses TRBV9 and TRBJ2-1, with 8 positions matching TRBD2. CDR1 is SGDLS and CDR2 is YYNGEE in the germline V gene. The V and J ends lost 0 bases and 13 bases, in that order; junction bases with no gene match: 9. The CDR3 has 14 residues. The CDR3 loop is CASSVVGVSGGQFF. In DNA form, the CDR3 reads TGTGCCAGCAGCGTAGTGGGCGTGAGCGGGGGTCAGTTCTTC.

A single count supports this clone. The V and J genes are TRBV29-1 and TRBJ2-2, with 9 bases aligning to TRBD1. The length of the CDR3 is 13 residues. Germline CDR1 and CDR2: SQVTM and ANQGSEA. V lost 7 bases, J lost 7 bases, and 7 bases stayed unmatched. The CDR3 coding sequence is TGCAGCGCGGAGGGACAGGGCAACGGGGAGCTGTTTTTT. Its translation is CSAEGQGNGELFF.

The chain carries TRBV3-1 (or the pseudogene TRBV3-2) and TRBJ2-2; no firm D call. The ends were cut back, 2 bases at V and 6 bases at J, with 4 bases in the middle. This CDR3 contains 12 residues. Per the germline V gene, CDR1 is LGHDT and CDR2 is YNNKEL (reference sequence). CDR3: CASSQRAGELFF. The CDR3 DNA is TGTGCCAGCAGCCAACGGGCCGGGGAGCTGTTTTTT.

The chain combines TRBV2 with TRBJ1-1, with D tentatively TRBD1 (6 bases). The CDR3 is made up of 15 amino acids. With 5 bases removed from V and 3 bases from J, the gap between germline ends came to 16 bases. CDR1 is SNHLY and CDR2 is FYNNEI in the germline V gene. CDR3 loop: CASSTLLGADTEAFF. CDR3 in DNA: TGTGCCAGCAGTACCCTCTTGGGGGCTGACACTGAAGCTTTCTTT.

The chain uses TRBV25-1 and TRBJ1-5, with no clear D. The germline CDR1 and CDR2 sequences are MGHDK and SYGVNS. CDR3 length equals 12 residues. Trimming shortened V by 5 bases and J by 2 bases, and 4 bases separated the two germline ends. CDR3 DNA: TGTGCCAGCAGTCGTGGCAATCAGCCCCAGCATTTT. Residues: CASSRGNQPQHF. Based on the CDR3 plus reference TRBV25-1 and TRBJ1-5, the full variable domain is EADIYQTPRYLVIGTGKKITLECSQTMGHDKMYWYQQDPGMELHLIHYSYGVNSTEKGDLSSESTVSRIRTEHFPLTLESARPSHTSQYLCASSRGNQPQHFGDGTRLSIL.